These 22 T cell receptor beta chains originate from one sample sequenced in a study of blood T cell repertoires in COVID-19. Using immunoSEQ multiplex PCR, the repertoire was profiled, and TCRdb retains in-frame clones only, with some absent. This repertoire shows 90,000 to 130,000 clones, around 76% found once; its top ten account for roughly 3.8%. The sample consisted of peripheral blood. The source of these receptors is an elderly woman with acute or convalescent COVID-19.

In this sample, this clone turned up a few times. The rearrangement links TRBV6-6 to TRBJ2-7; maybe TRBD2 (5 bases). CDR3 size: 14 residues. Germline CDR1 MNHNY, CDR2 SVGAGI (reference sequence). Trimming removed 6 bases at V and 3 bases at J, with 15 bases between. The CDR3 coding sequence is TGTGCCAGCAGCCCGCCGCGGGCGGGCTACGAGCAGTACTTC. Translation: CASSPPRAGYEQYF.

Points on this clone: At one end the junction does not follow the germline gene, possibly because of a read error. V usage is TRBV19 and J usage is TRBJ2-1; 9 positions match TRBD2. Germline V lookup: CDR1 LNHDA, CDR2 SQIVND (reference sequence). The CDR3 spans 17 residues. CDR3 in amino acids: CAISIILGGGGLGEQFF. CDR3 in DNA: TGTGCCATTAGTATAATTCTCGGCGGGGGGGGTTTGGGTGAGCAGTTCTTC. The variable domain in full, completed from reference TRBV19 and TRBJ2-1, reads DGGITQSPKYLFRKEGQNVTLSCEQNLNHDAMYWYRQDPGQGLRLIYYSQIVNDFQKGDIAEGYSVSREKKESFPLTVTSAQKNPTAFYLCAISIILGGGGLGEQFFGPGTRLTVL.

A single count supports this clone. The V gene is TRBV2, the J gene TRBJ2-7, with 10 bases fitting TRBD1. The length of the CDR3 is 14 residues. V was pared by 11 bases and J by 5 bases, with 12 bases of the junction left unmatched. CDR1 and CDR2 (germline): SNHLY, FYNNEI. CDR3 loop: CALESGQGVHEQYF. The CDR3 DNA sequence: TGTGCCTTAGAGAGTGGACAGGGGGTACACGAGCAGTACTTC.

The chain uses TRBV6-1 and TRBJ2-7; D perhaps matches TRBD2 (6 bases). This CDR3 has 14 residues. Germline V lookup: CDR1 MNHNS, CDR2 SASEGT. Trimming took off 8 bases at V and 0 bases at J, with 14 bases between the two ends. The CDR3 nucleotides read TGTGCCAGCGGGGAGGCACTGGACTCCTACGAGCAGTACTTC. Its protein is CASGEALDSYEQYF.

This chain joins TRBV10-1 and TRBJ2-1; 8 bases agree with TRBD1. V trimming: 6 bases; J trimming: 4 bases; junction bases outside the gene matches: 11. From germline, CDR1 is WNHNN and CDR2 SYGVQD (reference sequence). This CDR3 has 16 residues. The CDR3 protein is CASSGDRPSSYNEQFF. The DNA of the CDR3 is TGCGCCAGCAGCGGGGACAGGCCGTCCTCGTACAATGAGCAGTTCTTC.

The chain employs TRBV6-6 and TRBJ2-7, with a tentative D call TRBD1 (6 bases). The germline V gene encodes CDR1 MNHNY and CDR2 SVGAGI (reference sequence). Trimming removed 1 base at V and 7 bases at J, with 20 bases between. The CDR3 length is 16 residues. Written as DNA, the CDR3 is TGTGCCAGCAGTTACTTAGCAGGGGCGGGCCCGAAGGAGCAGTACTTC. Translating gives CASSYLAGAGPKEQYF.

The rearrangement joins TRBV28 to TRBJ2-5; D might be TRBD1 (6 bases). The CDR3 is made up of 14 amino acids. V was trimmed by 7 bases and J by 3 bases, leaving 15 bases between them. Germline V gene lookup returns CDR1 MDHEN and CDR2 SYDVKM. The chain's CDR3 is CASTLGTGKETQYF. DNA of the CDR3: TGTGCCAGCACCCTGGGAACAGGGAAAGAGACCCAGTACTTC.

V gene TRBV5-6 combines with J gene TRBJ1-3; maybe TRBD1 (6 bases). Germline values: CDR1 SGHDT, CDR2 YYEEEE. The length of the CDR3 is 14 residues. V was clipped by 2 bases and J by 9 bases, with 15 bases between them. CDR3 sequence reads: CASSFPGQRGTIYF. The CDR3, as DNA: TGTGCCAGCAGCTTCCCGGGACAACGGGGCACCATATATTTT.

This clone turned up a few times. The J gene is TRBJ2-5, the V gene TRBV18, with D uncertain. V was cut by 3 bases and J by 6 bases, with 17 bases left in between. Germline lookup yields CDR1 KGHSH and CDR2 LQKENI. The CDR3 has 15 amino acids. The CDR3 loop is CASSPPAESWQTQYF. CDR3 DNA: TGTGCCAGCTCACCCCCGGCGGAAAGTTGGCAGACCCAGTACTTC.

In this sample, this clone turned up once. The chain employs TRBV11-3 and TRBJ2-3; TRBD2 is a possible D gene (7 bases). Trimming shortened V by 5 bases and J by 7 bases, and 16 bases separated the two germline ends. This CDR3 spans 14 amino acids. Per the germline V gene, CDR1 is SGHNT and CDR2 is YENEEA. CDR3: CASSPGGGTNTQYF. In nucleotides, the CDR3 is TGTGCCAGCAGCCCTGGGGGGGGCACGAATACGCAGTATTTT.

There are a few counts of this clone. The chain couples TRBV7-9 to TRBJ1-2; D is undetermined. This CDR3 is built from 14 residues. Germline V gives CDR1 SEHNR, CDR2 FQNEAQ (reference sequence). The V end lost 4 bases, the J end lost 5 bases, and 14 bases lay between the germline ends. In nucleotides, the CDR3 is TGTGCCAGCAGCTATGCGGAGTCGGGGTATGGCTACACCTTC. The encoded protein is CASSYAESGYGYTF. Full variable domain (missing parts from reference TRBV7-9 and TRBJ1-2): DTGVSQNPRHKITKRGQNVTFRCDPISEHNRLYWYRQTLGQGPEFLTYFQNEAQLEKSRLLSDRFSAERPKGSFSTLEIQRTEQGDSAMYLCASSYAESGYGYTFGSGTRLTVV.

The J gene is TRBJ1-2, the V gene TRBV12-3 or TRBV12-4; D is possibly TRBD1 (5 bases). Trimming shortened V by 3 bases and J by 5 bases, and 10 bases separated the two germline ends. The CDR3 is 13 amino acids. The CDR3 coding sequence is TGTGCCAGCAGTTTTCAGGGCTGGTATGGCTACACCTTC. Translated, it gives CASSFQGWYGYTF.

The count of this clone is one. The CDR3 DNA reads as TGTGCCAGCAGCCAAGTCCAGTCCCACGAGCAGTACTTC. It encodes CASSQVQSHEQYF. This chain uses TRBV14 with TRBJ2-7; D call uncertain. Trimming took off 1 base at V and 5 bases at J, with 9 bases between the two ends. The CDR3 sequence is 13 residues long. CDR1 is SGHDN, CDR2 FVKESK, per germline.

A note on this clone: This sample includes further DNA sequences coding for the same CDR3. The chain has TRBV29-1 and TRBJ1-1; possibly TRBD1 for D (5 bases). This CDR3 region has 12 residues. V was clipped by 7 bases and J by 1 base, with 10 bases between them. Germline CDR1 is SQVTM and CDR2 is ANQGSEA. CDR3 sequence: CSARTGNTEAFF. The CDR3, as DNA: TGCAGCGCCAGAACAGGGAACACTGAAGCTTTCTTT.

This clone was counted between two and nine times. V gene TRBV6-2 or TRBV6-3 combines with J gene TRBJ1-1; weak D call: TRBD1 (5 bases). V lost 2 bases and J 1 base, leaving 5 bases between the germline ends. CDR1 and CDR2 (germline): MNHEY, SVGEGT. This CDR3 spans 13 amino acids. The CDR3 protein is CASSYGQNTEAFF. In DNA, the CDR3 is TGTGCCAGCAGTTACGGACAGAACACTGAAGCTTTCTTT.

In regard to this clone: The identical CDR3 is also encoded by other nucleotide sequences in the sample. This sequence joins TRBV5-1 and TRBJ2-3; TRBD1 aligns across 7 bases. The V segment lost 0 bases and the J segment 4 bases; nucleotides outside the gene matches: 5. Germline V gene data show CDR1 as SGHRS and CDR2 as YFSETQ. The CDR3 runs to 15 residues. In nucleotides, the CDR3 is TGCGCCAGCAGCTTGGCCGGGCAGGGGGCAGATACGCAGTATTTT. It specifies CASSLAGQGADTQYF.

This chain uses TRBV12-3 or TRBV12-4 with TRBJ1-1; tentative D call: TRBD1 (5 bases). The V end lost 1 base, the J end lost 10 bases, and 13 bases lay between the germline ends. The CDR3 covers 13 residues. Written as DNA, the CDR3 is TGTGCCAGCAGTTTAGTCGGGGGTGGGGTAGCTTTCTTT. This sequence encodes CASSLVGGGVAFF.

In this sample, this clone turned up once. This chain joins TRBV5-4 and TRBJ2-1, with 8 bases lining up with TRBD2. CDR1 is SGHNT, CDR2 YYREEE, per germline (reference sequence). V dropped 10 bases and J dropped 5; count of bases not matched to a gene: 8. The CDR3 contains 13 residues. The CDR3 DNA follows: TGTGCCGTAGCGGGGACCACTAACAATGAGCAGTTCTTC. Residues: CAVAGTTNNEQFF. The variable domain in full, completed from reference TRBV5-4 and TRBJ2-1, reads ETGVTQSPTHLIKTRGQQVTLRCSSQSGHNTVSWYQQALGQGPQFIFQYYREEENGRGNFPPRFSGLQFPNYSSELNVNALELDDSALYLCAVAGTTNNEQFFGPGTRLTVL.

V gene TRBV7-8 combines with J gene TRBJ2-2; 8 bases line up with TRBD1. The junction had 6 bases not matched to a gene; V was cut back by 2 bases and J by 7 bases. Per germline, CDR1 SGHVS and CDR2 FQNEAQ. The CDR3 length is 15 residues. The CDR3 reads CASSLQGASFGELFF. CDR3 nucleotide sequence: TGTGCCAGCAGCTTACAGGGGGCGTCATTCGGGGAGCTGTTTTTT.

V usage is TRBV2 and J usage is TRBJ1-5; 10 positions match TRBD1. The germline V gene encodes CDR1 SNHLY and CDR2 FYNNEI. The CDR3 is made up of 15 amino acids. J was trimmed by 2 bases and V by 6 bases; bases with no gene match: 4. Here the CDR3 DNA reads TGTGCCAGCAGCGGACAGGGGGGAGGCAATCAGCCCCAGCATTTT. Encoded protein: CASSGQGGGNQPQHF.

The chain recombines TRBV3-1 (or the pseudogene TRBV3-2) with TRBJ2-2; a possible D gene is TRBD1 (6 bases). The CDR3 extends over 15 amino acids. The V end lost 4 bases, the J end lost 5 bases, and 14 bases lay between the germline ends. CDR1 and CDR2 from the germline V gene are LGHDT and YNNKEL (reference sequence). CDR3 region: CASSLRQARTGELFF. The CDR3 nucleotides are TGTGCCAGCAGCCTCCGACAGGCAAGGACCGGGGAGCTGTTTTTT.

The CDR3 here is CASSQVRDGYTF. In DNA, the CDR3 is TGTGCCAGCAGCCAAGTCCGAGATGGCTACACCTTC. The chain uses TRBV3-1 (or the pseudogene TRBV3-2) and TRBJ1-2; D is ambiguous. The V gene's germline CDR1 is LGHDT and CDR2 YNNKEL (reference sequence). The CDR3 is 12 amino acids. Trimming left V 1 base short and J 6 bases short, with 6 bases between.